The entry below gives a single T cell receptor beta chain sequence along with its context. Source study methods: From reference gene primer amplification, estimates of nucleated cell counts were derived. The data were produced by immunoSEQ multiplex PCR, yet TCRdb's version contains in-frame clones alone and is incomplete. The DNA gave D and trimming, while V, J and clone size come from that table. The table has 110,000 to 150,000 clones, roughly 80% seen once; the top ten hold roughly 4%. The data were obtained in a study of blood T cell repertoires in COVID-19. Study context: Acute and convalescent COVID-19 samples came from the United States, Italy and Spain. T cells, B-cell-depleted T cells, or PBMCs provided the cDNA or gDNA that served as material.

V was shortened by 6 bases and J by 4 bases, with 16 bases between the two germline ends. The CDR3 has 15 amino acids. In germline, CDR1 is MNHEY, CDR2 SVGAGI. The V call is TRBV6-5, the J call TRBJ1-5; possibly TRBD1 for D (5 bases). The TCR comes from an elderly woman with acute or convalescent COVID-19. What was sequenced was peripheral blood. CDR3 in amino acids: CASSKPGLRNQPQHF. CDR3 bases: TGTGCCAGCAGCAAACCAGGGTTAAGGAATCAGCCCCAGCATTTT.